Given below is one T cell receptor (beta chain) in context. No cognate antigen has been identified for it. One base away there is no much larger clone; base qualities are not given. What this sample's treatment or condition label stands for: 15 to 20 received Ad26.COV2.S at low or high dose, single or two shots; 5 received placebo; per-sample allocation not given. Repertoires of vaccine and placebo recipients were sequenced from samples collected on day 63 after the first injection. Cohort 1b enrolled 20 to 30 adults aged 18-55 years at a single site in Boston, USA, between 29 July and 7 August 2020. Ad26.COV2.S consisted of a replication-incompetent adenovirus type 26 vector by which a prefusion-stabilized SARS-CoV-2 spike protein from the original Wuhan strain was expressed. The immunoSEQ Assay was the method used to sequence TCRbeta CDR3 regions. After extraction, genomic DNA underwent amplification by bias-controlled multiplex PCR, followed by high-throughput sequencing. Turning to the authors' computational methods: To quantify the absolute abundance of every unique TCRbeta CDR3 region, sequences were collapsed and filtered. T cell fraction was estimated by normalization of TCRbeta template counts to usable DNA, with usable DNA being measured through amplification of reference genes present in all nucleated cells. Repertoire TCRs were annotated as SARS-CoV-2-specific by exact matching of V gene, CDR3 amino acid sequence and J gene to a known reactive TCR set. MIRA supplied the reference SARS-CoV-2 TCR set, which was filtered for enrichment in COVID-19-positive ImmuneCODE repertoires so that public or cross-reactive TCRs were removed. Based on the MIRA antigens, annotated TCRs were further analysed at the level of specific ORF or position within ORF. Depth was the summed frequency of annotated unique rearrangements, while breadth was defined as annotated unique rearrangements over total unique productive rearrangements. Group comparisons of TCR breadth used two-sided Wilcoxon rank-sum tests. TCRdb mirrors the immuneACCESS table, restricted to in-frame sequences. Some clones are absent from its copies; in checked studies, under half trace to an unresolved V gene, and the reason for the others is unknown. The DNA gave D and trimming, while V, J and clone size come from that table. The sample table holds 350,000 to 500,000 clones, of which about 88% were seen once. Approximately 2.5% of the sample lies in the top ten.

In the germline V gene, CDR1 corresponds to ENHRY and CDR2 to SYGVKD. V is pared back by 4 bases and J by 4 bases, with 20 bases lying between the germline termini. Its CDR3 holds 17 amino acids, cysteine through phenylalanine. Here the CDR3 DNA is all that survives: 51 bases in frame from base 1. This sample stems from a study of Ad26.COV2.S vaccination and SARS-CoV-2 variants (TCRdb year 2021). Describing the broader study: Donors in the vaccine arm were drawn from COV1001, a multicentre, randomized, double-blind, placebo-controlled phase I-IIa trial testing Ad26.COV2.S in healthy adults. Participants in the trial were split at random into five groups of five each, receiving low-dose or high-dose Ad26.COV2.S once or twice, or else placebo on both occasions. Investigators did not know the trial group allocation while performing experiments and assessing outcomes. Ad26.COV2.S was administered intramuscularly at a dose of 5x10^10 or 1x10^11 viral particles, either as one shot or as two shots given 56 days apart. TCRbeta repertoire sequencing served as the tool for gauging how specific and how broad the SARS-CoV-2-reactive T cell receptors were following Ad26.COV2.S vaccination. A total of some 30 samples were included in the TCR-sequenced set, comprising 19 Ad26.COV2.S vaccine recipients, 5 placebo recipients and 8 SARS-CoV-2 convalescent individuals. Results the study describes overall, beyond this receptor: Comparable non-spike TCR breadth was observed between vaccine and placebo recipients, consistent with only spike being contained in the vaccine. According to the authors, total T cell responses may have been underestimated by the TCR breadth and depth analyses. After vaccination, spike-specific CD8+ and CD4+ T cell responses were reported to show substantial breadth. Comparing responses between vaccine doses or regimens was not something the study was powered to do. Ad26.COV2.S recipients had higher spike-specific TCR breadth than placebo recipients (P = 0.0014).

Sequencing was performed on peripheral blood, taken in a trial of Ad26.COV2.S vaccine versus placebo. The receptor was isolated from a person aged 18-65 years who received the Ad26.COV2.S COVID-19 vaccine or a placebo. The chain was built from TRBV10-3 and TRBJ2-1, with a tentative D gene TRBD2 over 6 matching bases. The DNA sequence is TGTGCCATCAGTGCTGATGACGGGACTGCCCGATACAATGAGCAGTTCTTC. Its coded protein is CAISADDGTARYNEQFF.